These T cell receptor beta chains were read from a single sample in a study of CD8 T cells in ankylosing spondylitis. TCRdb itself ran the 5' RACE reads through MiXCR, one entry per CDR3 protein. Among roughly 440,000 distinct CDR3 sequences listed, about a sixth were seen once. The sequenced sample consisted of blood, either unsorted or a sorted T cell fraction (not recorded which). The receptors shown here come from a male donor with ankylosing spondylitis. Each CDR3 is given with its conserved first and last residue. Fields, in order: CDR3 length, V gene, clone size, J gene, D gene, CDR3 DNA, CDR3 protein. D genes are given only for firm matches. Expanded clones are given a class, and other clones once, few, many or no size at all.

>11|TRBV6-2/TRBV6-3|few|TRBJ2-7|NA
TGTGCCAGCAGTTACCCCCGCGAGCAGTACTTC
CASSYPREQYF
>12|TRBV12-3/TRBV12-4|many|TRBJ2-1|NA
TGTGCCAGCAGCCCCGGAGCGAAGGAGCAGTTCTTC
CASSPGAKEQFF
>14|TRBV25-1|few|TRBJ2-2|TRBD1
TGTGCCAGCCGTGAGACAGGGGGGTCCGGGGAGCTGTTTTTT
CASRETGGSGELFF
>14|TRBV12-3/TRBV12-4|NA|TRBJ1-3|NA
TGTGCCAGCAGTTTCCGGGGGGCTGGAAACACCATATATTTT
CASSFRGAGNTIYF
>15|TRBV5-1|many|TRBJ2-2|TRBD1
TGCGCCAGCAGCTTCACAGGGGGCGGCACCGGGGAGCTGTTTTTT
CASSFTGGGTGELFF
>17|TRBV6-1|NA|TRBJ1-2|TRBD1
TGTGCCAGCAGTGAGCCTACAGGGGGGAGATTGGTCGGTGGCTACACCTTC
CASSEPTGGRLVGGYTF
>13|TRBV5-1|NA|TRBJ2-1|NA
TGCGCCAGCAGCCCCCCCGGACTAAATGAGCAGTTCTTC
CASSPPGLNEQFF
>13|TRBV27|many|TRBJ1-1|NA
TGTGCCAGCAGTTACCGTTTCGGGACTGAAGCTTTCTTT
CASSYRFGTEAFF
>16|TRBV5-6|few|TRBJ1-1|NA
TGTGCCAGCAGCTTGGGGCCAGGGAAGGGGAACACTGAAGCTTTCTTT
CASSLGPGKGNTEAFF
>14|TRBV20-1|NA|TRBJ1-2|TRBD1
TGCAGTGCGGTTACAGGGGGCGCGGACTATGGCTACACCTTC
CSAVTGGADYGYTF
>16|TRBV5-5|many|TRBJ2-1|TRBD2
TGTGCCAGCAGCTCGTCTAGCGGGGGGAGATACAATGAGCAGTTCTTC
CASSSSSGGRYNEQFF
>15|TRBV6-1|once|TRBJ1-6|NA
TGTGCCAGCAGGAGGGAGGAGGGGATTAGCTCACCCCTCCACTTT
CASRREEGISSPLHF
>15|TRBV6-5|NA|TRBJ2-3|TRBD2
TGTGCCAGCAGTTACTCTTCTAGCGGGGCAGATACGCAGTATTTT
CASSYSSSGADTQYF
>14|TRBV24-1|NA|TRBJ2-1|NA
TGTGCCATTTACGGGCCCCGGTCCTACAATGAGCAGTTCTTC
CAIYGPRSYNEQFF
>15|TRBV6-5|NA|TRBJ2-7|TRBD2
TGTGCCAGCAGTTACTCGCTAGCGGGAGGTTACGAGCAGTACTTC
CASSYSLAGGYEQYF
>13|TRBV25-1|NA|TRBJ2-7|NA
TGTGCCAGCCGGGGAGGGGGAGCCTACGAGCAGTACTTC
CASRGGGAYEQYF
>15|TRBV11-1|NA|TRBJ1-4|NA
TGTGCCAGCAGCTTAGGGGGACATCCGGATGAAAAACTGTTTTTT
CASSLGGHPDEKLFF